Listed here are 20 T cell receptor beta chains from one sample, sequenced in a study of cytomegalovirus exposure and HLA in healthy donors. The PCR ran on 60 Vbeta and 13 Jbeta primers. Assay used: immunoSEQ multiplex PCR; TCRdb lists only in-frame clones, some missing. The top ten hold about 4.5% of the sample, which has over 150,000 clones, 75% to 90% seen once. The source material was PBMCs. Source of these receptors: a man younger than 45 in good health and CMV-seronegative.

This clone was detected only once. V is TRBV10-1 and J is TRBJ1-1; D ambiguous. Looked up from germline, CDR1 is WNHNN and CDR2 is SYGVQD (reference sequence). With 4 bases removed from V and 0 bases from J, the gap between germline ends came to 9 bases. The CDR3 spans 14 residues. The DNA for the CDR3 is TGCGCCAGCAGTGTAGGAGTTATGAACACTGAAGCTTTCTTT. This gives the protein CASSVGVMNTEAFF.

The rearrangement links TRBV27 to TRBJ1-1; 9 bases map to TRBD1. Germline V lookup: CDR1 MNHEY, CDR2 SMNVEV (reference sequence). The J segment lost 3 bases and the V segment lost 4 bases, leaving 3 bases of the junction unmatched. The CDR3 consists of 14 residues. The CDR3 DNA reads as TGTGCCAGCAGTTCCGGACAGGGGTACACTGAAGCTTTCTTT. It translates to CASSSGQGYTEAFF.

The rearrangement uses TRBV5-1 and TRBJ2-1; 9 bases map to TRBD2. CDR3 length: 17 residues. J gave up 10 bases and V 0 bases, and 14 bases lay outside the gene matches. Germline CDR1 and CDR2: SGHRS and YFSETQ. The CDR3 here is CASSLAVGVAGESEQFF. The CDR3 bases are TGCGCCAGCAGCTTGGCCGTCGGGGTAGCGGGAGAAAGCGAGCAGTTCTTC. The full variable domain, with the rest looked up from reference TRBV5-1 and TRBJ2-1, is KAGVTQTPRYLIKTRGQQVTLSCSPISGHRSVSWYQQTPGQGLQFLFEYFSETQRNKGNFPGRFSGRQFSNSRSEMNVSTLELGDSALYLCASSLAVGVAGESEQFFGPGTRLTVL.

This clone is a singleton in its sample. The chain couples TRBV2 to TRBJ1-2; TRBD1 is a possible D gene (6 bases). Between the trimmed V and J ends, which lost 6 bases and 2 bases, there was a span of 22 bases. The length of the CDR3 is 17 residues. The germline V gene encodes CDR1 SNHLY and CDR2 FYNNEI. The CDR3 DNA follows: TGTGCCAGCAGAGTTAGGACAGTCGTTAAAGAGAACTATGGCTACACCTTC. It specifies CASRVRTVVKENYGYTF.

There are a few counts of this clone. The chain is built from TRBV11-3 and TRBJ2-1; TRBD2 is a possible D gene (6 bases). The germline V gene has CDR1 SGHNT and CDR2 YENEEA. This CDR3 spans 15 amino acids. The V end was cut by 2 bases, the J end by 5 bases, with 13 bases between. CDR3 amino acids: CASSLQLAPNNEQFF. The CDR3 DNA reads as TGTGCCAGCAGCTTACAACTAGCTCCTAACAATGAGCAGTTCTTC.

The chain joins TRBV9 to TRBJ2-3; 8 nucleotides align to TRBD1. CDR1 SGDLS and CDR2 YYNGEE come from the germline V gene. V dropped 6 bases and J dropped 3; count of bases not matched to a gene: 6. The CDR3 spans 14 residues. The chain's CDR3 is CASTGGMGTDTQYF. DNA for the CDR3: TGTGCCAGCACAGGGGGCATGGGTACAGATACGCAGTATTTT.

The J gene is TRBJ2-1, the V gene TRBV9; 9 positions match TRBD1. Germline CDR1 reads SGDLS; CDR2 reads YYNGEE. The CDR3 is 15 amino acids. V was clipped by 4 bases and J by 5 bases; unmatched bases: 7. In nucleotides, the CDR3 is TGTGCCAGCAGCAACACGGGACAGGGTAACAATGAGCAGTTCTTC. This sequence encodes CASSNTGQGNNEQFF.

The rearrangement joins TRBV7-9 to TRBJ1-2, with TRBD1 matching 9 bases. The CDR3 extends over 16 amino acids. Unmatched junction bases numbered 13, after V lost 3 bases and J lost 8 bases. Germline-derived CDR1 and CDR2 are SEHNR and FQNEAQ (reference sequence). CDR3 DNA sequence: TGTGCCAGCAGCTTCAACAACAGGGGGCGTGTAAACGGCTACACCTTC. Translating it yields CASSFNNRGRVNGYTF.

The genes are TRBV5-1 and TRBJ2-3, with TRBD2 as a possible D gene (5 bases). This CDR3 is 16 amino acids long. Trimming removed 6 bases from V and 3 bases from J, with 20 bases in between. The germline V gene has CDR1 SGHRS and CDR2 YFSETQ. The CDR3 here is CASNQRWEKGTDTQYF. The CDR3 DNA reads TGCGCCAGCAACCAGCGGTGGGAGAAAGGGACAGATACGCAGTATTTT.

This chain uses TRBV10-3 with TRBJ2-5; 11 nucleotides match TRBD2. Germline V gives CDR1 ENHRY, CDR2 SYGVKD. Trimming at V came to 4 bases and at J to 3 bases, leaving 1 base not matched to a gene. This CDR3 spans 14 amino acids. The CDR3 is CAISVGLAEETQYF. The CDR3 region has the DNA TGTGCCATCAGTGTGGGACTAGCGGAAGAGACCCAGTACTTC.

This clone appeared a few times. This chain links TRBV11-3 with TRBJ2-7; a possible D gene is TRBD2 (5 bases). Between the trimmed V and J ends, which lost 2 bases and 6 bases, there was a span of 14 bases. CDR3 length: 14 residues. The V gene's germline CDR1 is SGHNT and CDR2 YENEEA. The CDR3 loop reads CASSLSNSGFEQYF. CDR3 coding DNA: TGTGCCAGCAGCTTAAGTAACAGCGGCTTCGAGCAGTACTTC. The full variable domain, with the rest looked up from reference TRBV11-3 and TRBJ2-7, is EAGVVQSPRYKIIEKKQPVAFWCNPISGHNTLYWYLQNLGQGPELLIRYENEEAVDDSQLPKDRFSAERLKGVDSTLKIQPAELGDSAVYLCASSLSNSGFEQYFGPGTRLTVT.

V and J are TRBV5-4 and TRBJ1-1, with D possibly being TRBD1 (5 bases). This CDR3 contains 16 residues. Germline CDR1 reads SGHNT; CDR2 reads YYREEE (reference sequence). V was pared by 4 bases and J by 8 bases, with 24 bases between. CDR3 amino acids: CASSPDSAGRQYEAFF. In nucleotides, the CDR3 is TGTGCCAGCAGCCCTGACTCCGCTGGGCGACAGTACGAAGCTTTCTTT.

This rearrangement joins TRBV28 to TRBJ1-1; D ambiguous. The germline V gene has CDR1 MDHEN and CDR2 SYDVKM. This CDR3 is 11 amino acids long. V lost 3 bases and J lost 3, with 2 bases in between. As DNA, the CDR3 is TGTGCCAGCAGTTTCGACACTGAAGCTTTCTTT. Translation: CASSFDTEAFF.

The chain recombines TRBV10-1 with TRBJ2-7; the match to TRBD2 covers 12 bases. The V and J ends lost 1 base and 5 bases, in that order; junction bases with no gene match: 6. Germline CDR1 and CDR2: WNHNN and SYGVQD (reference sequence). The CDR3 loop spans 16 amino acids. The CDR3 DNA reads as TGCGCCAGCAGTGAGTTGACTAGCGGGAGTGAGAACGAGCAGTACTTC. Translating gives CASSELTSGSENEQYF.

This chain links TRBV6-1 with TRBJ1-2; unclear D gene. Germline V gene lookup returns CDR1 MNHNS and CDR2 SASEGT. Trimming pared 7 bases from V and 6 bases from J, leaving 12 bases between. The CDR3 loop spans 12 amino acids. This CDR3 reads CASTTPRNGYTF. CDR3 sequence (DNA): TGTGCCAGCACTACTCCGCGGAATGGCTACACCTTC.

The V and J genes are TRBV18 and TRBJ2-2, with D maybe TRBD2 (6 bases). V shed 3 bases and J shed 2 bases, with 10 bases lying between them. This CDR3 is built from 15 residues. Germline-derived CDR1 and CDR2 are KGHSH and LQKENI. CDR3 bases: TGTGCCAGCTCACCGGGCGGGATTAACACCGGGGAGCTGTTTTTT. Translated: CASSPGGINTGELFF.

The chain has TRBV30 and TRBJ1-1; D unresolved. CDR1 is GTSNPN and CDR2 is SVGIG in the germline V gene (reference sequence). V dropped 3 bases and J dropped 8 bases, with 16 bases sitting between them. The CDR3 has 13 amino acids. CDR3 protein: CAWRVTPSGEAFF. In DNA, the CDR3 is TGTGCCTGGAGGGTCACGCCCTCAGGCGAAGCTTTCTTT.

This clone has a handful of counts. The V gene is TRBV10-3, the J gene TRBJ1-1; TRBD1 matches at 9 bases. The CDR3 has 15 amino acids. V dropped 7 bases and J dropped 3; count of bases not matched to a gene: 9. Germline V gives CDR1 ENHRY, CDR2 SYGVKD. CDR3 region: CAITEPGTGHTEAFF. As DNA, the CDR3 is TGTGCCATCACCGAACCCGGGACAGGGCACACTGAAGCTTTCTTT.

The chain is built from TRBV5-1 and TRBJ1-3; 9 positions agree with TRBD1. V lost 4 bases and J lost 3; bases outside the gene matches: 11. CDR1 and CDR2 from the germline V gene are SGHRS and YFSETQ. The CDR3 totals 17 residues. The CDR3 coding sequence is TGCGCCAGCAGCGGGGGGACAGGGCTTGGCAGTGGAAACACCATATATTTT. Translating gives CASSGGTGLGSGNTIYF.

V and J are TRBV19 and TRBJ1-5; D uncertain. CDR1 and CDR2 from the germline V gene are LNHDA and SQIVND (reference sequence). The CDR3 length is 14 residues. The ends were cut back, 7 bases at V and 5 bases at J, with 15 bases in the middle. The CDR3 here is CASTSSFRDQPQHF. Written as DNA, the CDR3 is TGTGCCAGTACCTCCTCTTTCCGCGATCAGCCCCAGCATTTT.